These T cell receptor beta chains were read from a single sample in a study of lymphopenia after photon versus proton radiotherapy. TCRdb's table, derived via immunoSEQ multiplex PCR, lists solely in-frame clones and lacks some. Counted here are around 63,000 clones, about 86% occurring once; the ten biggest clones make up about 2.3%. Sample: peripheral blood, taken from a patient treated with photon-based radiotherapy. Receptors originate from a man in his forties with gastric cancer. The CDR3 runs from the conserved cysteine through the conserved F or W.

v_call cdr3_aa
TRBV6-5 CASSSWDSPLHF
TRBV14 CASSLVYTEAFF
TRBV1 CTSSQSRGPTSTDTQYF
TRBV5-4 CASRTKGGNEQFF
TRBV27 CASSYLQGNTEAFF
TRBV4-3 CASSQDIRSVWNSLHF
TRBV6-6 CASRPGQLGTDTQYF
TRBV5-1 CASRPGTGNQPQHF
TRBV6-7 CASGQGWRNNSPLHF
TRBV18 CASSPYGTSARRRVSSGANVLTF
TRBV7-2 CASSSRYTPYEQYF
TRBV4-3 CASSPQGVGTGGEKLFF
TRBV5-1 CASSLGPPRDRAVEQYF
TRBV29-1 CSVEDSSYGYTF
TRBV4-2 CASSQDAGGQETQYF
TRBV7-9 CASSLGVGAELLDTQYF
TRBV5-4 CASSLETGEQYF
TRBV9 CASSPQTGTGAGGYTF
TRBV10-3 CAISGGIRYGQYNEQFF
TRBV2 CASSGGASGKNIQYF
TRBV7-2 CASSLSGGAYEQYF
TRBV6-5 CASSATGRLKSGYTF
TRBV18 CASSTLAESYNEQFF
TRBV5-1 CASSLEGDSYGYTF
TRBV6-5 CASSPRHREKLFF
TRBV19 CATQDPGQGFRAFF
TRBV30 CAWSPLGDEQFF
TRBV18 CASSASAQETQYF
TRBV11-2 CASSSYRGRGEKLFF
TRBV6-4 CASRQGNQPQHF
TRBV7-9 CASSARDSTGELFF
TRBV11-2 CASRKGQSSYEQYF
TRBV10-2 CASRHGTGYEQYF
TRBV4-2 CASSQAQGTTDTQYF
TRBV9 CASSVAPGQGGETQYF
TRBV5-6 CASSLDASLNSPLHF
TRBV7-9 CASSSHSSSGNTIYF
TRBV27 CASSSRGLYEQYF
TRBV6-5 CASSLPVRGADTQYF
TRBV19 CASKPGHANYGYTF
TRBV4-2 CASSQEGLAGVKNTGELFF